A single sample gave rise to the 29 T cell receptor beta chains below, sequenced in a study of shared clonotypes between healthy human individuals. This table comes from immunoSEQ multiplex PCR, and its TCRdb copy is limited to in-frame clones, with some not included. Among some 980,000 clones listed, 60% to 85% were seen once. Sequencing was performed on memory CD4+ T cells sorted from blood. Subset described: CD45RA-negative fraction. The origin of the receptors is a man younger than 30 in good health.

In this sample, this clone turned up once. The chain links TRBV7-9 to TRBJ2-3, with TRBD2 identical over 11 bases. This CDR3 comprises 17 residues. The V and J ends lost 3 bases and 4 bases, in that order; junction bases with no gene match: 9. CDR1 is SEHNR and CDR2 is FQNEAQ in the germline V gene (reference sequence). This CDR3 reads CASSLGLAALEADTQYF. CDR3 coding DNA: TGTGCCAGCAGCTTGGGACTAGCGGCTCTTGAGGCAGATACGCAGTATTTT.

This rearrangement joins TRBV2 to TRBJ2-7; the D is unclear. V lost 5 bases to trimming and J lost 0 bases, with 5 bases between them. CDR1 is SNHLY, CDR2 FYNNEI, per germline. The CDR3 is 12 residues long. In nucleotides, the CDR3 is TGTGCCAGCAGTACTGACTCCTACGAGCAGTACTTC. Amino acids: CASSTDSYEQYF. The complete variable domain, with remaining parts taken from reference TRBV2 and TRBJ2-7, reads EPEVTQTPSHQVTQMGQEVILRCVPISNHLYFYWYRQILGQKVEFLVSFYNNEISEKSEIFDDQFSVERPDGSNFTLKIRSTKLEDSAMYFCASSTDSYEQYFGPGTRLTVT.

The CDR3 DNA is TGTGCCAGCAGCTTAGGTAGAGGGGGTTGGCGGGAGGTAACATCCGAGCAGTACTTC. It codes for CASSLGRGGWREVTSEQYF. The chain uses TRBV7-9 and TRBJ2-7; 8 nucleotides line up with TRBD2. Germline CDR1 and CDR2: SEHNR and FQNEAQ (reference sequence). CDR3 length equals 19 residues. The trim removed 1 base at V and 6 bases at J, leaving 20 bases unmatched.

V gene TRBV7-2 combines with J gene TRBJ2-7; D is possibly TRBD1 (6 bases). Germline V lookup: CDR1 SGHTA, CDR2 FQGNSA. Trimming removed 3 bases from V and 5 bases from J, with 11 bases in between. This CDR3 comprises 13 residues. The CDR3: CASSFLQGHEQYF. CDR3 in DNA: TGTGCCAGCAGCTTTTTACAGGGCCACGAGCAGTACTTC.

The chain uses TRBV2 and TRBJ2-2; D possibly uses TRBD1 or TRBD2 (5 bases each). Germline loops: CDR1 SNHLY, CDR2 FYNNEI. CDR3 length: 16 amino acids. The V end was cut by 6 bases, the J end by 6 bases, with 20 bases between. In DNA form, the CDR3 reads TGTGCCAGCAGCAAAACTAGGGGCGGAGTTGCCGGGGAGCTGTTTTTT. This sequence encodes CASSKTRGGVAGELFF.

Worth noting for this clone: Its ends do not fully match the called genes, so a read error is possible. The chain is built from TRBV2 and TRBJ1-4; 10 bases map to TRBD1. The germline CDR1 and CDR2 sequences are SNHLY and FYNNEI. The CDR3 consists of 15 residues. CDR3 bases: TGTGCCAGCAGTGAAAATGGGGGACAGGGGCGCTCTAATACGTGG. Translated, it gives CASSENGGQGRSNTW.

For this clone: In the same sample, other DNA sequences code for this CDR3. This sequence joins TRBV5-1 and TRBJ2-2; weak D call: TRBD1 (6 bases). V was cut by 0 bases and J by 6 bases, with 9 bases left in between. The CDR3 length is 14 residues. CDR1 is SGHRS and CDR2 is YFSETQ in the germline V gene. The CDR3 nucleotides read TGCGCCAGCAGCTTGGAGGGGGTCGCCGGGGAGCTGTTTTTT. As protein: CASSLEGVAGELFF.

This chain joins TRBV18 and TRBJ2-7; the D is unclear. Germline V CDR1 and CDR2: KGHSH, LQKENI. The CDR3 runs 13 residues. Trimming pared 0 bases from V and 5 bases from J, leaving 8 bases between. This chain's CDR3 is CASSPPAIDEQYF. The CDR3 nucleotides read TGTGCCAGCTCACCACCGGCGATCGACGAGCAGTACTTC.

CDR3 residues: CASSFQLLGYEQYF. In DNA form, the CDR3 reads TGTGCCAGCAGTTTCCAGCTCCTCGGATACGAGCAGTACTTC. The chain couples TRBV27 to TRBJ2-7; D not resolved. The CDR3 is made up of 14 amino acids. CDR1 and CDR2 from the germline V gene are MNHEY and SMNVEV (reference sequence). Trimming took off 3 bases at V and 4 bases at J, with 13 bases between the two ends.

The chain couples TRBV19 to TRBJ1-6; perhaps TRBD1 as D (6 bases). The CDR3 covers 15 residues. The germline V gene has CDR1 LNHDA and CDR2 SQIVND (reference sequence). V dropped 5 bases and J dropped 4 bases, with 12 bases sitting between them. The CDR3 reads CASSLDSTYNSPLHF. CDR3 DNA: TGTGCCAGTAGTCTGGACAGTACTTATAATTCACCCCTCCACTTT.

This clone occurred once. CDR3 sequence: CAISGQSVAGNTIYF. The CDR3 DNA follows: TGTGCCATCAGTGGACAGTCCGTCGCTGGAAACACCATATATTTT. The chain uses TRBV10-3 and TRBJ1-3, with D maybe TRBD1 (5 bases). CDR1 is ENHRY, CDR2 SYGVKD, per germline. CDR3 length: 15 residues. The V gene lost 4 bases and the J gene lost 2 bases, with 12 bases spanning the gap.

This clone was seen repeatedly, ten times or more. V gene TRBV5-1 combines with J gene TRBJ1-6, with TRBD1 identical over 8 bases. The CDR3 contains 16 residues. In germline, CDR1 is SGHRS, CDR2 YFSETQ. V shed 4 bases and J 2 bases; nucleotides not matched to a gene: 5. The CDR3 sequence: CASSRTGLTYNSPLHF. DNA of the CDR3: TGCGCCAGCAGCCGGACAGGGCTAACCTATAATTCACCCCTCCACTTT.

The V gene is TRBV30, the J gene TRBJ1-3, with D perhaps matching TRBD1 (5 bases). CDR3 size: 14 residues. From germline, CDR1 is GTSNPN and CDR2 SVGIG (reference sequence). V lost 3 bases and J 2 bases, leaving 11 bases between the germline ends. CDR3 region: CAWSVTGAGNTIYF. The CDR3 DNA reads as TGTGCCTGGAGCGTTACGGGGGCTGGAAACACCATATATTTT.

This chain links TRBV6-6 with TRBJ1-4; unclear D gene. Germline values: CDR1 MNHNY, CDR2 SVGAGI (reference sequence). The CDR3 length is 14 residues. The V end was cut by 6 bases, the J end by 2 bases, with 10 bases between. The CDR3 DNA reads TGTGCCAGCAGAGGAGGGCCGACTAATGAAAAACTGTTTTTT. It translates to CASRGGPTNEKLFF.

V and J are TRBV10-3 and TRBJ2-7; a possible D gene is TRBD2 (6 bases). This CDR3 is 13 amino acids long. CDR1 ENHRY and CDR2 SYGVKD come from the germline V gene. V lost 8 bases to trimming and J lost 2 bases, with 13 bases between them. The CDR3 loop is CAIAGTSTYEQYF. In DNA, the CDR3 is TGTGCCATCGCCGGGACTTCCACCTACGAGCAGTACTTC.

This clone turned up a few times. The J gene is TRBJ2-7, the V gene TRBV7-9; 8 positions match TRBD1. The CDR3 length is 15 residues. Germline CDR1 is SEHNR and CDR2 is FQNEAQ (reference sequence). The junction had 9 bases not matched to a gene; V was cut back by 5 bases and J by 3 bases. The CDR3 protein is CASSLPGQGIYEQYF. The CDR3 coding sequence is TGTGCCAGCAGCCTACCAGGACAGGGAATCTACGAGCAGTACTTC.

The rearrangement links TRBV7-2 to TRBJ2-1; TRBD1 is a possible D gene (6 bases). The CDR3 length is 14 residues. CDR1 and CDR2 (germline): SGHTA, FQGNSA. V lost 4 bases, J lost 4 bases, and 11 bases lay in between. This CDR3 is CASSSTQGYNEQFF. The CDR3 coding sequence is TGTGCCAGCAGCTCGACACAGGGTTACAATGAGCAGTTCTTC.

DNA of the CDR3: TGTGCCAGCAGTTCAGGGAGATACTACGAGCAGTACTTC. Protein product: CASSSGRYYEQYF. The V call is TRBV5-6, the J call TRBJ2-7; D is tentatively TRBD1 or TRBD2 (5 bases each). This CDR3 region has 13 residues. CDR1 is SGHDT and CDR2 is YYEEEE in the germline V gene. Trimming left V 5 bases short and J 3 bases short, with 12 bases between.

This CDR3 is CASSSDRGRGKLFF. The CDR3 DNA follows: TGTGCCAGCAGTTCCGACAGGGGTCGGGGAAAACTGTTTTTT. The chain links TRBV2 to TRBJ1-4; 8 bases align to TRBD1. The V segment lost 5 bases and the J segment 10 bases; nucleotides outside the gene matches: 9. The CDR3 consists of 14 residues. CDR1 is SNHLY, CDR2 FYNNEI, per germline.

V usage is TRBV5-4 and J usage is TRBJ2-5; 9 bases fit TRBD1. The ends lost 4 bases at V and 5 bases at J; junction bases unmatched: 9. CDR1 and CDR2 (germline): SGHNT, YYREEE (reference sequence). This CDR3 contains 15 residues. The CDR3 region is CASSRDRALPETQYF. The CDR3 DNA follows: TGTGCCAGCAGCCGGGACAGGGCCCTCCCTGAGACCCAGTACTTC. The full variable domain, completed using reference TRBV5-4 and TRBJ2-5, is ETGVTQSPTHLIKTRGQQVTLRCSSQSGHNTVSWYQQALGQGPQFIFQYYREEENGRGNFPPRFSGLQFPNYSSELNVNALELDDSALYLCASSRDRALPETQYFGPGTRLLVL.

The V gene is TRBV7-9, the J gene TRBJ2-3; D perhaps matches TRBD2 (6 bases). The V end was cut by 6 bases, the J end by 4 bases, with 11 bases between. From germline, CDR1 is SEHNR and CDR2 FQNEAQ (reference sequence). The length of the CDR3 is 13 residues. The CDR3 nucleotides read TGTGCCAGCAGTTTCCTAGCGTCAGATACGCAGTATTTT. It codes for CASSFLASDTQYF.

The chain has TRBV7-6 and TRBJ2-7, with no clear D. The V end lost 3 bases, the J end lost 0 bases, and 12 bases lay between the germline ends. Per germline, CDR1 SGHVS and CDR2 FNYEAQ. CDR3 length equals 15 residues. The CDR3 region has the DNA TGTGCCAGCAGCTTCGGCCGAACCCCCTCCTACGAGCAGTACTTC. Its protein product is CASSFGRTPSYEQYF.

This clone has just one count. The chain recombines TRBV11-2 with TRBJ1-1, with a weak D call TRBD1 (5 bases). Germline CDR1 is SGHAT and CDR2 is FQNNGV. The CDR3 extends over 15 amino acids. V lost 1 base, J lost 5 bases, and 14 bases lay in between. The CDR3 spells CASSLAGGTQTEAFF. The CDR3 region has the DNA TGTGCCAGCAGCTTAGCGGGGGGGACGCAAACTGAAGCTTTCTTT.

This chain uses TRBV27 with TRBJ2-7; no reliable D call. V was clipped by 6 bases and J by 2 bases, with 14 bases between them. Germline lookup yields CDR1 MNHEY and CDR2 SMNVEV (reference sequence). The CDR3 has 14 amino acids. The CDR3 sequence: CASSLGPRTYEQYF. The CDR3 region has the DNA TGTGCCAGCAGCCTCGGACCTCGAACCTACGAGCAGTACTTC.

Turning to this clone: Other DNA sequences in the same sample also yield this CDR3. The V gene is TRBV18, the J gene TRBJ1-2, with D unresolved. This CDR3 has 13 residues. Per the germline V gene, CDR1 is KGHSH and CDR2 is LQKENI. The V end lost 2 bases, the J end lost 0 bases, and 4 bases lay between the germline ends. The chain's CDR3 is CASSPEANYGYTF. The CDR3 coding sequence is TGTGCCAGCTCACCAGAAGCTAACTATGGCTACACCTTC.

V gene TRBV18 combines with J gene TRBJ1-1, with 12 bases that match TRBD1. Germline assignment: CDR1 KGHSH and CDR2 LQKENI. V lost 4 bases, J lost 4 bases, and 4 bases stayed unmatched. The CDR3 sequence is 15 residues long. The CDR3 nucleotides read TGTGCCAGCTCACGGGACAGGGGGCAGGGCACTGAAGCTTTCTTT. Its protein is CASSRDRGQGTEAFF.

The chain links TRBV5-6 to TRBJ2-1; possibly TRBD2 for D (6 bases). This CDR3 region has 14 residues. Germline values: CDR1 SGHDT, CDR2 YYEEEE. Trimming cost V 0 bases and J 9 bases, with 13 bases left between them. This CDR3 reads CASSLDLGGAEQFF. DNA for the CDR3: TGTGCCAGCAGCTTGGATCTTGGCGGGGCTGAGCAGTTCTTC.

On this clone itself: This CDR3 is also generated by other DNA sequences in the sample. The genes are TRBV5-4 and TRBJ2-1; weak D call: TRBD2 (6 bases). Germline V lookup: CDR1 SGHNT, CDR2 YYREEE (reference sequence). With 0 bases removed from V and 0 bases from J, the gap between germline ends came to 7 bases. The CDR3 consists of 15 residues. The CDR3 bases are TGTGCCAGCAGCTTGGCCGGGAGCTCCTACAATGAGCAGTTCTTC. Translation gives CASSLAGSSYNEQFF.

This sequence joins TRBV7-2 and TRBJ2-5; possible D gene TRBD2, 6 bases. The V end lost 0 bases, the J end lost 1 base, and 18 bases lay between the germline ends. The CDR3 runs to 18 residues. The germline CDR1 and CDR2 sequences are SGHTA and FQGNSA. The CDR3 reads CASSLAVGGSLTQETQYF. CDR3 nucleotide sequence: TGTGCCAGCAGCTTAGCGGTGGGAGGCAGCCTGACCCAAGAGACCCAGTACTTC.